These T cell receptor beta chains were read from a single sample in a study of cytomegalovirus exposure and HLA in healthy donors. Libraries were prepared by immunoSEQ multiplex PCR; TCRdb keeps only in-frame clonotypes and omits some of them. The sample shows about 96,000 clones, 70% to 85% of them seen only once. Sequencing was done on a sample of PBMCs. Source of these receptors: a man younger than 45 in good health and CMV-seronegative. Each CDR3 is given with its conserved first and last residue. The order of the fields is V gene, clone size, CDR3 length, CDR3 protein. A row's size may be missing; if present it is once, few, many or a size class.

v_gene: TRBV6-5; abundance: -; len: 16; CDR3aa: CASSYFRTAMNYGYTF
v_gene: TRBV7-2; abundance: -; len: 14; CDR3aa: CASSSSRTAETQYF
v_gene: TRBV5-6; abundance: -; len: 15; CDR3aa: CASSLAGGDYNEQFF
v_gene: TRBV4-2; abundance: -; len: 17; CDR3aa: CASSQGSGKRDPCEQFF
v_gene: TRBV7-9; abundance: -; len: 13; CDR3aa: CASSLAWADEAFF
v_gene: TRBV29-1; abundance: -; len: 14; CDR3aa: CSVGGKGPNTEAFF
v_gene: TRBV9; abundance: -; len: 17; CDR3aa: CASSVGASGAYRDTQYF
v_gene: TRBV6-6; abundance: once; len: 15; CDR3aa: CASRPGLSSNQPQHF
v_gene: TRBV4-3; abundance: -; len: 13; CDR3aa: CASSQDWGDEQFF
v_gene: TRBV11-2; abundance: once; len: 13; CDR3aa: CASSLNRWEPQHF
v_gene: TRBV5-5; abundance: few; len: 12; CDR3aa: CASSTRTGDAFF
v_gene: TRBV4-1; abundance: -; len: 19; CDR3aa: CASSQDRGGQIATNEKLFF
v_gene: TRBV28; abundance: once; len: 15; CDR3aa: CASSEGEPSTDTQYF
v_gene: TRBV30; abundance: -; len: 15; CDR3aa: CALGPPGGTNTEAFF
v_gene: TRBV7-2; abundance: -; len: 13; CDR3aa: CASSLTSGETQYF
v_gene: TRBV27; abundance: -; len: 14; CDR3aa: CASRGQVMEEKLFF
v_gene: TRBV7-2; abundance: -; len: 14; CDR3aa: CASSLDGGISGYTF
v_gene: TRBV4-1; abundance: -; len: 14; CDR3aa: CASSLNLQTYEQYF
v_gene: TRBV7-6; abundance: -; len: 14; CDR3aa: CASSLAQGMDEQFF
v_gene: TRBV5-1; abundance: -; len: 14; CDR3aa: CATATGQQKDEQFF
v_gene: TRBV29-1; abundance: -; len: 15; CDR3aa: CSVPVGHRDGNTIYF